This paragraph covers one TCR beta chain sequence. The protocol was immunoSEQ multiplex PCR, while the TCRdb copy is restricted to in-frame clones and leaves out a portion. Of a few hundred thousand clones listed, roughly 90% are singletons. While infection was still active, Seattle patients were enrolled and then followed longitudinally. V trimming: 0 bases; J trimming: 4 bases; junction bases outside the gene matches: 5. The length of the CDR3 is 17 residues. CDR1 and CDR2 from the germline V gene are SNHLY and FYNNEI. The data originate from a study of blood T cell repertoires in COVID-19. Across the study: Samples taken during acute and convalescent COVID-19 were collected in the United States, Italy and Spain.

The sequenced material came from peripheral blood. The TCR sequence derives from a woman aged 25 to 39 with COVID-19, enrolled during active disease. The chain joins TRBV2 to TRBJ2-3; TRBD1 aligns across 12 bases. Written as DNA, the CDR3 is TGTGCCAGCAGTGAAGCTACCGGGACAGGGGGCGCAGATACGCAGTATTTT. Translated: CASSEATGTGGADTQYF.